The T cell receptor beta chain described here comes from a study of T-cell memory formation after mild COVID-19. The study, taken as a whole, reports: Largely, contracting CD4+ clones fell within CM and EM, and contracting CD8+ clones within EMRA. From day 15 to 85, contracting clones were balanced between CD4 and CD8, whereas later expanders leaned toward CD4+.

J gave up 4 bases and V 3 bases, and 5 bases lay outside the gene matches. The CDR3 extends over 14 amino acids. Germline V CDR1 and CDR2: LNHNV, YYDKDF (reference sequence). TCRdb analysed the 5' RACE reads with MiXCR anew, one entry per CDR3 protein. In the table there are about 400,000 distinct CDR3 sequences, more than 15% of which are singletons. Only a few counts were recorded for this clonotype. The target antigen is unknown. The sequencing sample was made of PBMCs or a T cell subset sorted from them (not recorded which). The sequence was obtained from a man aged 18 to 29 who had mild COVID-19 (a few samples of this study predate the infection). Cell type and time point are not known. V gene TRBV15 combines with J gene TRBJ2-7; 8 bases match TRBD1. The CDR3 spells CATSSNDRGYEQYF. CDR3 coding DNA: TGTGCCACCAGCAGTAACGACAGGGGATACGAGCAGTACTTC.